This TCR beta chain was sequenced during a study of blood T cells in healthy people across ages. Combining a sample-barcoded 5' primer with a J-beta primer mix, a second PCR ran for 7 to 11 cycles. TCRdb reprocessed the 5' RACE reads with MiXCR, giving one entry per CDR3 protein. The sample contains more than 600,000 distinct CDR3 sequences, around 25% of which appear only once. The CDR3 consists of 14 residues. Germline CDR1 and CDR2: DFQATT and SNEGSKA (reference sequence). Trimming took 0 bases from V and 3 from J, leaving 9 bases between them. Each donor had roughly 10 milliliters of peripheral blood drawn. These data also featured in a second study, about T cells of mothers and their children. From that paper: A few healthy Caucasian mothers and their six children donated. Related mother-child pairs shared marginally more repertoire than unrelated pairs, though not significantly.

Material for sequencing was blood. This sequence joins TRBV20-1 and TRBJ1-5; perhaps TRBD1 as D (5 bases). This receptor was obtained from a boy aged 5-17 years in good health. CDR3 loop: CSARDGTFNQPQHF. The CDR3, as DNA: TGCAGTGCTAGAGACGGGACTTTCAATCAGCCCCAGCATTTT.